This T cell receptor (beta chain) was observed in a study of radiotherapy plus CTLA-4 blockade in lung cancer (dated by TCRdb to between 2017 and 2018). A note on the overall study: Objective responses were observed in 15% to 20% of enrolled patients, and disease control was achieved in around 28%. The study at large found these results: The strongest predictors of response were reported to be early dynamic shifts in blood T cell clones along with a rise in serum interferon-beta following radiation. After treatment with radiotherapy and ipilimumab, TCR clones that originated in tumors expanded in peripheral blood.

Concerning this clone: The antigen this receptor binds is unknown. No base quality information exists; no much larger clone differs at one position.

In this study, focal radiation therapy paired with CTLA-4 blockade (ipilimumab) was tested in patients who had chemo-refractory metastatic non-small-cell lung cancer. Library preparation used the immunoSEQ multiplex PCR assay. TCRdb took over this immuneACCESS table, retaining in-frame rearrangements with V and J assigned. Such tables are incomplete; in checked studies, under half of the missing clones stem from an unresolved V gene, and the remainder is unexplained. This sample holds around 110,000 clones; over 65% were observed only once. The ten most abundant clones make up roughly 3.5% of the sample. This receptor was obtained from a human donor with non-small cell lung cancer that progressed on radiotherapy plus ipilimumab. Some clones in this sample may be carry-over from other donors' samples. Sequencing used peripheral blood, obtained from a patient treated with radiotherapy plus ipilimumab.

The nucleotide sequence is given as TGTGCCAGCAGACTCATGAAGGGGAACACCGGGGAGCTGTTTTTT. Its amino acids are CASRLMKGNTGELFF. The V gene is TRBV6-6 and the J gene is TRBJ2-2, with no confident D gene call. The V end loses 6 bases and the J end loses 1 base, and a stretch of 12 bases separates them. The CDR3 sequence holds 15 residues, the cysteine and phenylalanine included. Only CDR3 DNA remains: 45 bases, in frame from the first base. From the germline V gene (reference sequence), CDR1 is MNHNY and CDR2 is SVGAGI.